This TCR beta chain derives from a study of T-cell reconstitution after alpha-beta-depleted transplantation in children. Study-level findings and limits: The origin of high day-60 TCRbeta diversity in some patients lay in surviving recipient T cells and thymic progenitors. Fresh T-cell production supplied most of the T-cell counts and diversity seen one year after transplant.

Construction of the TCRbeta library involved unique molecular identifiers. TCRdb re-derived calls from the PCR reads in MiXCR, one entry per CDR3 protein. The table lists over 80,000 distinct CDR3 sequences, 20% to 30% of them singletons, with about 22% in the top ten. Germline V lookup: CDR1 DFQATT, CDR2 SNEGSKA (reference sequence). The V end was cut by 1 base, the J end by 4 bases, with 13 bases between. CDR3 size: 15 residues. The sample holds many counts of this clonotype. The antigen remains undetermined. This chain connects TRBV20-1 to TRBJ1-4; the D gene is possibly TRBD1 (6 bases). The origin of this receptor is a boy aged 2 to 9 with acute lymphoblastic leukemia, due to receive a stem cell transplant. The sequencing used PBMCs, collected before TCRalphabeta/CD19-depleted stem cell transplant. The CDR3 region has the DNA TGCAGTGCTAGAGTTCGACAGGCGAATAATGAAAAACTGTTTTTT. Its protein product is CSARVRQANNEKLFF.